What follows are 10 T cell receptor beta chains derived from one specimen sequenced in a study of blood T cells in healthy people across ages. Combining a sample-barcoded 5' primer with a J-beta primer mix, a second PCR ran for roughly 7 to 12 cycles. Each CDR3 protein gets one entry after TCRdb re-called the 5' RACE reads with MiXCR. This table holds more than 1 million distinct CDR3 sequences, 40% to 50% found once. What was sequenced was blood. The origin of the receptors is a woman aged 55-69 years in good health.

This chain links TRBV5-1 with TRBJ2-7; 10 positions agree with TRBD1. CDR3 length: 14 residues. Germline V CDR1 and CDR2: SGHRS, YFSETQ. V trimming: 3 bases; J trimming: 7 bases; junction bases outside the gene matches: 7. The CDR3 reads CASSWRQGAGEQYF. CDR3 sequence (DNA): TGCGCCAGCAGCTGGAGACAGGGGGCGGGGGAGCAGTACTTC.

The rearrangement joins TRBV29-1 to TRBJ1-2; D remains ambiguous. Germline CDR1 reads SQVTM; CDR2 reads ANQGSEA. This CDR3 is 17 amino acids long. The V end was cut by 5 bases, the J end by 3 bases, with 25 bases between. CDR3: CSVQTSRTSRPYYGYTF. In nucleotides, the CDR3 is TGCAGCGTTCAAACTTCAAGGACTTCAAGACCCTACTATGGCTACACCTTC.

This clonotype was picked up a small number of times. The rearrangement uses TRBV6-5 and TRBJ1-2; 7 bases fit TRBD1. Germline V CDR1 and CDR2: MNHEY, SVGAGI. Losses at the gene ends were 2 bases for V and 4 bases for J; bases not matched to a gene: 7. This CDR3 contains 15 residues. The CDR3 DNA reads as TGTGCCAGCAGTTACACGACAGGGTTCGGCTATGGCTACACCTTC. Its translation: CASSYTTGFGYGYTF.

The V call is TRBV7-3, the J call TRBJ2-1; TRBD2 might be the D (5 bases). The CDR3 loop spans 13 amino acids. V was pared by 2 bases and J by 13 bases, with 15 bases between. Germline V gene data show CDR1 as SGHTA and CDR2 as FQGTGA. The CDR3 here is CASSLGLAETQFF. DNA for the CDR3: TGTGCCAGCAGCTTAGGGCTAGCTGAGACCCAGTTCTTC.

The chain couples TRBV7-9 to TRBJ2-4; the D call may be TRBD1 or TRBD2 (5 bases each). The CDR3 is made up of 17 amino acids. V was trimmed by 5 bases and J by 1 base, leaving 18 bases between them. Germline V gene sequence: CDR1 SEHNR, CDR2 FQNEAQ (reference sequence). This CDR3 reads CASSSRDPLKAKNIQYF. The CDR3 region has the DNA TGTGCCAGCAGCAGCCGGGACCCACTCAAGGCCAAAAACATTCAGTACTTC.

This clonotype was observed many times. CDR3 nucleotide sequence: TGCGCCAGCAGCTTGATGTGGGGACAGAACTACGAGCAGTACTTC. This sequence encodes CASSLMWGQNYEQYF. The chain combines TRBV5-1 with TRBJ2-7, with 7 bases that match TRBD1. V trimming: 1 base; J trimming: 3 bases; junction bases outside the gene matches: 7. The CDR3 consists of 15 residues. From germline, CDR1 is SGHRS and CDR2 YFSETQ.

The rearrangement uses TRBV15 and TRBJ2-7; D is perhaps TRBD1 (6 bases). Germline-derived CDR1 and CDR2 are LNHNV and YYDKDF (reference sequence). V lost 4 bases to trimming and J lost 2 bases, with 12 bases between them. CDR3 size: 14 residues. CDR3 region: CATSTPTGTYEQYF. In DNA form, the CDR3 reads TGTGCCACCAGCACCCCGACAGGAACCTACGAGCAGTACTTC.

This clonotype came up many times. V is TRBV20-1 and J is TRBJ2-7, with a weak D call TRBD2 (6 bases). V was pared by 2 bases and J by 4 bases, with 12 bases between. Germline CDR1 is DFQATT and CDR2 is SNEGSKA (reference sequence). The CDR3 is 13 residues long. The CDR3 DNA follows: TGCAGTGCTAGAACCGGGACTTATTACGAGCAGTACTTC. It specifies CSARTGTYYEQYF.

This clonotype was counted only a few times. The CDR3 DNA follows: TGCAGTGCTAGAGTGGGGGGCGAGCAGTACTTC. Its translation: CSARVGGEQYF. V is TRBV20-1 and J is TRBJ2-4; D might be TRBD2 (6 bases). The DNA matches TRBJ2-7 better at its end, which makes the J call doubtful. This CDR3 region has 11 residues. Germline V gene data show CDR1 as DFQATT and CDR2 as SNEGSKA (reference sequence).

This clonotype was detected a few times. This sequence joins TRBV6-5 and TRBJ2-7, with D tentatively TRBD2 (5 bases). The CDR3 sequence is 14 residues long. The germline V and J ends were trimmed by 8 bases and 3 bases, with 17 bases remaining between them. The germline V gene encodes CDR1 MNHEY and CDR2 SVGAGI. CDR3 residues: CASQGGSSVYEQYF. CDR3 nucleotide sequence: TGTGCCAGCCAAGGAGGTTCTAGTGTCTACGAGCAGTACTTC.